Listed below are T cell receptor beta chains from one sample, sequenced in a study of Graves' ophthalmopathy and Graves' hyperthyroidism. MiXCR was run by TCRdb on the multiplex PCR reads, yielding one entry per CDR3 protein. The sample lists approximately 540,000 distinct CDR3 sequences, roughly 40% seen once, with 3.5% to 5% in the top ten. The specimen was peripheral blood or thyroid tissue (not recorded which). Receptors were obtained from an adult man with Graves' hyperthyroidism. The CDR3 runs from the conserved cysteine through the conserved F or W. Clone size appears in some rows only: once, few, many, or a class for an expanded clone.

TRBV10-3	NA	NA	CAISGQGARNGQFF
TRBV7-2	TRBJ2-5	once	CASSFASGGLETQYF
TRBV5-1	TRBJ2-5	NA	CASSLGSNQETQYF
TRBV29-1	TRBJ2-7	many	CSVFDRASSYEQYF
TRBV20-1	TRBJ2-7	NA	CSARDHRTSGRGEQYF
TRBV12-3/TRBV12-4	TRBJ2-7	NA	CASSLWRGRPSEQYF
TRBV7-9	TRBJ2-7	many	CASSPPSGTEQYF
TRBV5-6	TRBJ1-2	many	CASSLRTGYLYGYTF
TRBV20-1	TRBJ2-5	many	CSAILTSGGVETQYF
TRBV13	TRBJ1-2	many	CASSPRKGGYTF
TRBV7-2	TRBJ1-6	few	CASSFSQMLSSYNSPLHF
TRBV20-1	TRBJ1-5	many	CSARVGGASNQPQHF
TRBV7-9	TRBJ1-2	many	CASSFNTGDGYTF
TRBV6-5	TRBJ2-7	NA	CASSHHGQGTYEQYF
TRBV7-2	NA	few	CASSLATSGRNEQFF
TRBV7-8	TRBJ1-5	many	CASSSLGGSPWQPQHF
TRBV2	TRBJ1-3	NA	CASSEWADF
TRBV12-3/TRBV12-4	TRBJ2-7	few	CASSYGDISYEQYF
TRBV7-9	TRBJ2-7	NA	CASSFRDRTEYEQYF
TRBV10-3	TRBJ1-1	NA	CAISGPGDEAFF
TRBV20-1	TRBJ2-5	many	CSARDGLAGQETQYF
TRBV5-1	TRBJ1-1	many	CASAPGVEGEAFF
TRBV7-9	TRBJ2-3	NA	CASSLEGITDTQYF
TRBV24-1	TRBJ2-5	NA	CATSLGQKETQYF
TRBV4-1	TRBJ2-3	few	CASSQAQAGGAADTQYF
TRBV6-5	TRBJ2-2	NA	CASSYTTSGGNTGELFF
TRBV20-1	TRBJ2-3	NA	CSARATSGWADTQYF
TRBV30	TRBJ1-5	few	CAWNAGTNQPQHF
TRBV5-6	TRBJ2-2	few	CASSFLGAGTGELFF
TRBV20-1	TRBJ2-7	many	CSAPLRAEQYF
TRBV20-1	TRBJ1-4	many	CSASWQGPEKLFF
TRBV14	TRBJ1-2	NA	CASSQQAGTGSGRGYTF
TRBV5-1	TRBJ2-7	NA	CASSLVPSSCEQYF
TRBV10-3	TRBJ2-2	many	CAISVLGTGELFF
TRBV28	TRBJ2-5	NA	CASSSIGDEEETQYF
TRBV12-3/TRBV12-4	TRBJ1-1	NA	CASSSPGQNTEAFF
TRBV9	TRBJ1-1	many	CASSGRGNTEAFF
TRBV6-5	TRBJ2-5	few	CASRSVETQYF
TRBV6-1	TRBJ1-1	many	CASSEARRNTEAFF
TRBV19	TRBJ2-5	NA	CASHEGGTVQETQYF
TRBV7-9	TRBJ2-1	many	CASSLVSKQFF
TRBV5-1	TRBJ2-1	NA	CASSLSGFYNEQFF
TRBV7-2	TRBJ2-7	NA	CASSLVEGLAGGHSYEQYF
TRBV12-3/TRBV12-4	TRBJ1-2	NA	CASSFRVGGYTF
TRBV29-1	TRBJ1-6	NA	CSVGSDRGGIGSPLHF
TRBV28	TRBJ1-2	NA	CASGRRTVNYGYTF
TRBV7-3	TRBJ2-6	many	CASSPEGQGAYGANVLTF
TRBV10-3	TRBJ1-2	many	CAISPSGGGNGYTF
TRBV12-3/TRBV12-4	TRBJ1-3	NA	CASSPKLGSTIYF
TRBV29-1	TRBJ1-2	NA	CSVELGNYGYTF
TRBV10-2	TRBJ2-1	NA	CASSKTGTGVSQFF